This TCR beta chain was recorded in a study of cytomegalovirus exposure and HLA in healthy donors. General study points: Available immune exposure information covered CMV serostatus only.

Primers: 60 Vbeta forward and 13 Jbeta reverse. Measured with immunoSEQ multiplex PCR; TCRdb has only the in-frame clones, and not every one. The data show 130,000 or so clones, over 75% seen once. This clone was detected a few times. The antigen is undetermined. Per germline, CDR1 SGHRS and CDR2 YFSETQ. V was clipped by 4 bases and J by 0 bases, with 13 bases between them. This CDR3 spans 15 amino acids. Sequencing input: PBMCs. The chain combines TRBV5-1 with TRBJ1-1; D remains unclear. The TCR originated in a man aged 25 to 40 in good health and CMV-seronegative. As DNA, the CDR3 is TGCGCCAGCAGCCCCGGGGTTAGAGTGAACACTGAAGCTTTCTTT. Translating it yields CASSPGVRVNTEAFF.